A selection of T cell receptor beta chains follows, all from one sample in a study of CD8+CD57+ T cells in acquired aplastic anemia. TCRdb re-derived calls from the reads in MiXCR, one entry per CDR3 protein. This sample has hundreds of thousands of distinct CDR3 sequences, with about two thirds found just once. The sequencing input was sorted CD4+, CD8+, or CD8+CD57+ T cells (not recorded which) from PBMCs. Receptors were obtained from a human donor in good health, serving as a control. Each CDR3 is given with its conserved first and last residue. A D gene is named only where the DNA matches it firmly. Size is omitted from some rows. Given values are once, few, many or a class for expanded clones.

D gene | J gene | clone size | V gene | CDR3 protein | CDR3 DNA
NA | TRBJ1-1 | NA | TRBV20-1 | CSVVGGMDTEAFF | TGCAGCGTTGTGGGGGGGATGGACACTGAAGCTTTCTTT
NA | TRBJ1-2 | many | TRBV20-1 | CSARDPVNYGYTF | TGCAGTGCTAGAGATCCCGTGAACTATGGCTACACCTTC
NA | TRBJ2-7 | NA | TRBV12-5 | CASTVLGRGLRYF | TGCGCCAGCACCGTACTGGGCAGGGGATTACGGTACTTC
NA | TRBJ1-4 | NA | TRBV5-1 | CASSVLGLQNGKLFF | TGTGCCAGCAGCGTGTTGGGACTTCAAAATGGAAAACTGTTTTTT
NA | TRBJ1-5 | NA | TRBV7-2 | CASSAREYNHTQHF | TGTGCCAGCAGCGCGAGGGAGTACAATCATACCCAGCATTTT
TRBD1 | TRBJ1-1 | NA | TRBV13 | CASSLPSGGCNTEAFF | TGTGCCAGCAGCTTACCTTCAGGGGGTTGCAACACTGAAGCTTTCTTT
NA | TRBJ2-7 | NA | TRBV7-2 | CASSLDGGNNEQYF | TGTGCCAGCAGCTTAGACGGGGGTAACAACGAGCAGTACTTC
NA | TRBJ2-7 | NA | TRBV6-2/TRBV6-3 | CASKGAPLTYEQCF | TGTGCCAGCAAAGGGGCCCCACTTACCTACGAGCAGTGCTTC
NA | TRBJ2-1 | few | TRBV3-1 | CASSQDLGNNEQFF | TGTGCCAGCAGCCAAGATCTTGGGAACAATGAGCAGTTCTTC
NA | TRBJ2-5 | NA | TRBV5-5 | CASTRGNTLQETQYF | TGTGCGAGCACTCGGGGGAACACGCTCCAAGAGACCCAGTACTTC
TRBD1 | TRBJ1-5 | NA | TRBV7-9 | CASSRGTGGIYGYHF | TGTGCCAGCAGCCGTGGCACAGGGGGAATTTATGGCTACCATTTT
NA | TRBJ2-2 | NA | TRBV7-9 | CASSLGGANKGVGFF | TGTGCCAGCAGCTTAGGCGGGGCGAACAAGGGGGTGGGGTTCTTT
NA | TRBJ2-5 | NA | TRBV20-1 | CSAKWRITGTTFAQYF | TGCAGTGCTAAGTGGCGGATAACCGGGACCACCTTTGCCCAGTACTTC
NA | TRBJ2-3 | NA | TRBV6-2/TRBV6-3 | CASSWTSTDTQYF | TGTGCCAGCAGTTGGACTAGCACAGATACGCAGTATTTT
TRBD1 | TRBJ2-7 | once | TRBV7-2 | CASSTAGQGSYEQYF | TGTGCCAGCAGCACCGCGGGACAGGGGTCCTACGAGCAGTACTTC
NA | TRBJ1-5 | NA | TRBV24-1 | CATSDFKDAPQHF | TGTGCCACCAGTGATTTCAAAGATGCCCCCCAGCATTTT
NA | TRBJ1-1 | NA | TRBV7-3 | CASSTVQVEQFSFF | TGTGCCAGCAGCACGGTACAGGTGGAGCAGTTCTCCTTCTTT
TRBD1 | TRBJ2-2 | many | TRBV9 | CASSGTGGAENGELFF | TGTGCCAGCAGCGGGACAGGGGGGGCTGAGAACGGGGAGCTGTTTTTT
NA | TRBJ1-5 | few | TRBV30 | CAWSETRRGVQPQHF | TGTGCCTGGAGCGAAACTAGAAGGGGCGTTCAGCCCCAGCATTTT
NA | TRBJ1-3 | NA | TRBV2 | CASSEGMGLRGIGNTIYF | TGTGCCAGCAGTGAAGGAATGGGGCTTCGGGGGATTGGAAACACCATATATTTT
NA | TRBJ2-5 | NA | TRBV2 | CAGRDLKEHEAYF | TGTGCCGGCAGAGATCTAAAGGAGCATGAAGCGTACTTC
TRBD2 | TRBJ2-3 | NA | TRBV7-3 | CASSAPLRGARTDTQYF | TGTGCCAGCAGCGCCCCCTTGCGGGGGGCACGCACAGATACGCAGTATTTT
TRBD2 | TRBJ2-7 | many | TRBV20-1 | CSAREARGIYEQYF | TGCAGTGCTAGAGAGGCGCGGGGGATCTACGAGCAGTACTTC
TRBD1 | TRBJ1-3 | few | TRBV29-1 | CSVRDREGNTIYF | TGCAGCGTGCGGGACAGGGAGGGAAACACCATATATTTT
NA | TRBJ1-5 | NA | TRBV15 | CATSRAGLSNQPQHF | TGTGCCACCAGCAGAGCGGGTCTAAGCAATCAGCCCCAGCATTTT
NA | TRBJ1-2 | NA | TRBV11-3 | CASSQQGDCYTF | TGTGCCAGCAGCCAACAGGGCGATTGCTACACCTTC
TRBD1 | TRBJ2-1 | NA | TRBV5-1 | CATSPEDRVYNEQFF | TGTGCCACCAGCCCAGAGGACAGGGTCTACAATGAGCAGTTCTTC